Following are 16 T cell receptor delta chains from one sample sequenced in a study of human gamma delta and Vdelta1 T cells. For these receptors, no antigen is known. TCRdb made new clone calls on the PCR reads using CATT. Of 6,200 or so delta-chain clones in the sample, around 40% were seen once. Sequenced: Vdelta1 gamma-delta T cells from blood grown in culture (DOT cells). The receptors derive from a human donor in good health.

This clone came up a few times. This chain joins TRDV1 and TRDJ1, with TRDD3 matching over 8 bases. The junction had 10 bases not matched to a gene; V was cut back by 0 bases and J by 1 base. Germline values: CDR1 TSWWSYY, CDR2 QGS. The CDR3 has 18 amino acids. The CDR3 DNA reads TGTGCTCTTGGGGAACTCTTAGTGGGGATACCGGCCACCGATAAACTCATCTTT. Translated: CALGELLVGIPATDKLIF.

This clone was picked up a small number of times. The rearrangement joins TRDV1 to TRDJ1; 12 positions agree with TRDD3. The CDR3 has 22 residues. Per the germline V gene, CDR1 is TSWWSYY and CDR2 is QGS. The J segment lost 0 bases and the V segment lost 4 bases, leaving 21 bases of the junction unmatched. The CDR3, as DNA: TGTGCTCTTGGGGGACTTCGTACTGGGGGATACCCTCCCTACCCGTACACCGATAAACTCATCTTT. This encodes CALGGLRTGGYPPYPYTDKLIF.

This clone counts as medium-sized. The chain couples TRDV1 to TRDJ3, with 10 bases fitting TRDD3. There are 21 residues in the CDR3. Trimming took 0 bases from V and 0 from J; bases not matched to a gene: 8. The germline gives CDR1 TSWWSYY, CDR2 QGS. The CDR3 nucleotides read TGTGCTCTTGGGGAACTACGGCGGGGGATACGCATCTCCTGGGACACCCGACAGATGTTTTTC. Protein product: CALGELRRGIRISWDTRQMFF.

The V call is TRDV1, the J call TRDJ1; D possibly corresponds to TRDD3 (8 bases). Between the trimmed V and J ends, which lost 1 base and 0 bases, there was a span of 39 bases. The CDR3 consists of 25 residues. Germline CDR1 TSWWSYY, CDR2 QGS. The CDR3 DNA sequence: TGTGCTCTTGGGGAACGGCGGTCCCCGTTCCGGGCTGGGGGACGTCCTTCCTCGTACACCGATAAACTCATCTTT. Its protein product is CALGERRSPFRAGGRPSSYTDKLIF.

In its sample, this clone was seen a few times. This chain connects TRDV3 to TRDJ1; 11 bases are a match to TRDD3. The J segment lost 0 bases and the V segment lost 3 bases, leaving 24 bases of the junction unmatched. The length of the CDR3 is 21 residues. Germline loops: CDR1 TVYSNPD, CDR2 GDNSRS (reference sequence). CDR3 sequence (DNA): TGTGCCTTGCCATTCCTTAACCTCGTTGGGGGATACGGGACTTACACCGATAAACTCATCTTT. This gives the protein CALPFLNLVGGYGTYTDKLIF.

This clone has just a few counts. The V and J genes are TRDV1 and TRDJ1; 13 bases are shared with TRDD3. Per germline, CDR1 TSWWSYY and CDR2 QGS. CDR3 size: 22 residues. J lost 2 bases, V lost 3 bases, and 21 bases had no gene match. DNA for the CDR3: TGTGCTCTTGGGGACATTCCTACTACATCGTACTGGGGGATACGGGTAACCGATAAACTCATCTTT. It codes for CALGDIPTTSYWGIRVTDKLIF.

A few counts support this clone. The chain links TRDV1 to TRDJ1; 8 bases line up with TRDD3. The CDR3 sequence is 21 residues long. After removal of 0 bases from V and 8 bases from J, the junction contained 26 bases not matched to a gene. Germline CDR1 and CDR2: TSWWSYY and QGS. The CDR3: CALGELIVLTIPYTTGGKLIF. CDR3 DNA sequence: TGTGCTCTTGGGGAACTCATAGTCCTAACTATTCCTTACACGACTGGGGGGAAACTCATCTTT.

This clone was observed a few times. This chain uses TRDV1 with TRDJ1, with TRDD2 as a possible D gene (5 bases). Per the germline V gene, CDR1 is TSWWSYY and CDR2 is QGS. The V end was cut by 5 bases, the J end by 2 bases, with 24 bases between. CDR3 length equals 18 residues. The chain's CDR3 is CALGRPPYASAPTDKLIF. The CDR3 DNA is TGTGCTCTTGGGAGACCCCCCTACGCCTCTGCACCGACCGATAAACTCATCTTT.

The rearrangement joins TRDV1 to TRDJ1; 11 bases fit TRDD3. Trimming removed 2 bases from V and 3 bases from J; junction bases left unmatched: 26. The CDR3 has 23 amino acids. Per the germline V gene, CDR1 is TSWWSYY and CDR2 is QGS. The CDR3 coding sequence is TGTGCTCTTGGGGAAAGCCCCTTCCTAGAAAAGTACGCTGGGGGATACCTTTCCGATAAACTCATCTTT. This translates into CALGESPFLEKYAGGYLSDKLIF.

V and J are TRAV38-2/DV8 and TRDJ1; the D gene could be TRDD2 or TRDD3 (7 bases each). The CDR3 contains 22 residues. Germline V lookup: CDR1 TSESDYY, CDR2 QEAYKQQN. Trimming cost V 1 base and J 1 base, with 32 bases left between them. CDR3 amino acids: CAYRSSITSYPSWGFSTDKLIF. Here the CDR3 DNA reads TGTGCTTATAGGAGCTCCATAACTTCCTATCCCAGCTGGGGGTTCAGCACCGATAAACTCATCTTT.

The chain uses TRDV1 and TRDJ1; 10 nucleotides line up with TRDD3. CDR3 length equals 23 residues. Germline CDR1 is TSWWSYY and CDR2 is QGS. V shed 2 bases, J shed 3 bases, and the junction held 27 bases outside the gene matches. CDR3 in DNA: TGTGCTCTTGGGGAATCCCGGGTTTCCTACGAGGGGGATACGTTGCTACCTTCCGATAAACTCATCTTT. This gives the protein CALGESRVSYEGDTLLPSDKLIF.

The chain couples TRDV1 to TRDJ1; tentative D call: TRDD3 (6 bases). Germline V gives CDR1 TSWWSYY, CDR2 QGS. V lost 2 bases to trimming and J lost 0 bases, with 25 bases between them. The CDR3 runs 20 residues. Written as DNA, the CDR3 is TGTGCTCTTGGGGAATACGGTAGGAGCCGGGGATGGCCGTACACCGATAAACTCATCTTT. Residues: CALGEYGRSRGWPYTDKLIF.

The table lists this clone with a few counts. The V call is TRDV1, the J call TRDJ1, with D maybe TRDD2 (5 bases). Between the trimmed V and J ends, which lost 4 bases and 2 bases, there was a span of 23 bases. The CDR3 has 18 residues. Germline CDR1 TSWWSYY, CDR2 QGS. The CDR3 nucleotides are TGTGCTCTTGGGGCCAAGGGACCTACGCTACTGCAGACCGATAAACTCATCTTT. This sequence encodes CALGAKGPTLLQTDKLIF.

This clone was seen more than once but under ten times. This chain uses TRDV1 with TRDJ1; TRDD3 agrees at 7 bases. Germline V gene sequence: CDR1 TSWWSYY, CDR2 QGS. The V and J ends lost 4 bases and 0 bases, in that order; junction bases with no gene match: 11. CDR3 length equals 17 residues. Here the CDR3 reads CALGGLLGTLYTDKLIF. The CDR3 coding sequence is TGTGCTCTTGGGGGACTACTGGGGACTTTGTACACCGATAAACTCATCTTT.

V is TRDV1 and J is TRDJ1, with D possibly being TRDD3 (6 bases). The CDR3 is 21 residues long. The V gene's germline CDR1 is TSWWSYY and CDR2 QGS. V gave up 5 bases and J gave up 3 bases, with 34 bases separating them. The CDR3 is CALGNPKLIRGTPWYPDKLIF. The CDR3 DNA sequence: TGTGCTCTTGGGAACCCTAAACTTATTAGGGGGACGCCGTGGTACCCCGATAAACTCATCTTT.

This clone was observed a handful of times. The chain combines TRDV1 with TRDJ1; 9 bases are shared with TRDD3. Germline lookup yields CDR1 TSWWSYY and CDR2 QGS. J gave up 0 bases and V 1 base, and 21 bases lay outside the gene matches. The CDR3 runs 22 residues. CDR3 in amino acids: CALGEPMGGLYGGYPYTDKLIF. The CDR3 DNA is TGTGCTCTTGGGGAACCAATGGGGGGTTTATACGGGGGATACCCGTACACCGATAAACTCATCTTT.